Following are 15 T cell receptor beta chains from one sample sequenced in a study of radiation and T cells in renal cell carcinoma. Assay used: immunoSEQ multiplex PCR; TCRdb lists only in-frame clones, some missing. The sample carries roughly 120,000 clones, about 81% recorded once. This sample's time point: blood 2 weeks post-SBRT. Regarding treatment: 15 Gy SBRT to primary tumor, nephrectomy 4 weeks later. Sequences were derived from blood, sampled from a patient whose treatment included radiotherapy and nephrectomy. The source is a woman aged 55-70 years with renal cell carcinoma.

CDR3 sequence: CASSVVREGSNSGANVLTF. CDR3 DNA sequence: TGTGCCAGCAGCGTAGTGCGGGAGGGCTCCAACTCTGGGGCCAACGTCCTGACTTTC. The chain combines TRBV9 with TRBJ2-6; 9 positions match TRBD2. There are 19 residues in the CDR3. Germline V gene lookup returns CDR1 SGDLS and CDR2 YYNGEE. The V gene end was trimmed by 0 bases and the J gene end by 0 bases; junction bases not matched to a gene: 7.

This clone was detected once. V is TRBV29-1 and J is TRBJ2-1, with D maybe TRBD1 (6 bases). The V gene's germline CDR1 is SQVTM and CDR2 ANQGSEA. The CDR3 contains 16 residues. The V end was cut by 3 bases, the J end by 5 bases, with 20 bases between. The CDR3 sequence: CSVDSPDGKGDNEQFF. The CDR3 DNA reads TGCAGCGTTGACAGCCCTGACGGGAAGGGGGACAATGAGCAGTTCTTC.

This chain uses TRBV5-5 with TRBJ2-7; 7 nucleotides line up with TRBD1. The V gene's germline CDR1 is SGHKS and CDR2 YYEKEE (reference sequence). Trimming removed 1 base from V and 3 bases from J; junction bases left unmatched: 10. CDR3 length equals 16 residues. CDR3 sequence reads: CASSLWSGTDVYEQYF. The CDR3 bases are TGTGCCAGCAGCTTGTGGTCCGGGACAGACGTCTACGAGCAGTACTTC.

This clone occurred many times. V is TRBV19 and J is TRBJ1-2, with 9 bases fitting TRBD1. This CDR3 has 15 residues. Germline-derived CDR1 and CDR2 are LNHDA and SQIVND (reference sequence). V shed 1 base and J 6 bases; nucleotides not matched to a gene: 6. This CDR3 reads CASSIGLGQGNGYTF. CDR3 nucleotide sequence: TGTGCCAGTAGTATAGGGCTTGGACAGGGGAATGGCTACACCTTC.

The chain is built from TRBV7-9 and TRBJ1-1; D unresolved. Deletions cut 3 bases from V and 8 bases from J, with 10 bases between. CDR3 length equals 12 residues. The germline gives CDR1 SEHNR, CDR2 FQNEAQ (reference sequence). This chain's CDR3 is CASSFGLLEAFF. The CDR3 nucleotides are TGTGCCAGCAGCTTTGGGCTATTGGAAGCTTTCTTT.

In its sample, this clone was seen a few times. The chain employs TRBV7-2 and TRBJ2-6; D call uncertain. Trimming stripped 5 bases from V and 0 bases from J, with 17 bases between. CDR1 is SGHTA, CDR2 FQGNSA, per germline. This CDR3 contains 18 residues. CDR3 sequence (DNA): TGTGCCAGCAGCCAGTCCCTCGTTTTTCGCTCTGGGGCCAACGTCCTGACTTTC. Protein sequence: CASSQSLVFRSGANVLTF. Supplemented by reference TRBV7-2 and TRBJ2-6, the full variable domain reads GAGVSQSPSNKVTEKGKDVELRCDPISGHTALYWYRQSLGQGLEFLIYFQGNSAPDKSGLPSDRFSAERTGGSVSTLTIQRTQQEDSAVYLCASSQSLVFRSGANVLTFGAGSRLTVL.

CDR3 region: CSAGERGAFEKLFF. DNA for the CDR3: TGCAGCGCTGGGGAGAGGGGGGCGTTCGAAAAACTGTTTTTT. This sequence joins TRBV29-1 and TRBJ1-4, with D tentatively TRBD1 (6 bases). This CDR3 spans 14 amino acids. With 7 bases removed from V and 8 bases from J, the gap between germline ends came to 20 bases. In germline, CDR1 is SQVTM, CDR2 ANQGSEA.

The chain joins TRBV19 to TRBJ2-3; a possible D gene is TRBD2 (5 bases). The germline V gene encodes CDR1 LNHDA and CDR2 SQIVND (reference sequence). This CDR3 comprises 11 residues. Trimming removed 5 bases at V and 5 bases at J, with 5 bases between. CDR3 nucleotide sequence: TGTGCCAGTAGTGAGGGAGATACGCAGTATTTT. Translation gives CASSEGDTQYF.

The chain recombines TRBV28 with TRBJ1-2; 7 bases agree with TRBD1. J was trimmed by 4 bases and V by 6 bases; bases with no gene match: 11. Per germline, CDR1 MDHEN and CDR2 SYDVKM. The CDR3 is 15 residues long. The DNA for the CDR3 is TGTGCCAGCAGGGTAACAGGGGCCCTACTCTATGGCTACACCTTC. It encodes CASRVTGALLYGYTF.

The genes are TRBV19 and TRBJ1-3; TRBD1 might be the D (6 bases). Germline V gene sequence: CDR1 LNHDA, CDR2 SQIVND (reference sequence). This CDR3 comprises 14 residues. The V end lost 7 bases, the J end lost 0 bases, and 10 bases lay between the germline ends. In nucleotides, the CDR3 is TGTGCCAGTAACCGGACAGTCTCTGGAAACACCATATATTTT. Its translation is CASNRTVSGNTIYF.

The rearrangement joins TRBV29-1 to TRBJ2-5; D may correspond to TRBD1 or TRBD2 (6 bases each). V lost 6 bases and J 1 base, leaving 18 bases between the germline ends. The CDR3 covers 15 residues. Germline CDR1 is SQVTM and CDR2 is ANQGSEA. The CDR3 loop is CSVRGRLALQETQYF. The CDR3, as DNA: TGCAGCGTGAGGGGGAGGCTAGCGCTCCAAGAGACCCAGTACTTC.

The chain links TRBV28 to TRBJ1-5; D is ambiguous. The length of the CDR3 is 15 residues. Germline CDR1 MDHEN, CDR2 SYDVKM. Trimming took 7 bases from V and 0 from J, leaving 13 bases between them. The CDR3 DNA sequence: TGTGCCAGCACCTTAATTATGGGTAGCAATCAGCCCCAGCATTTT. It encodes CASTLIMGSNQPQHF.

The chain uses TRBV5-5 and TRBJ2-5; 8 bases match TRBD1. Germline values: CDR1 SGHKS, CDR2 YYEKEE (reference sequence). The V segment lost 4 bases and the J segment 5 bases; nucleotides outside the gene matches: 7. The CDR3 is 14 residues long. The CDR3 region is CASSPQGAWETQYF. The CDR3 bases are TGTGCCAGCAGCCCTCAGGGGGCCTGGGAGACCCAGTACTTC.

The chain carries TRBV15 and TRBJ1-6; D is unresolved. This CDR3 has 12 amino acids. V lost 1 base and J lost 13, with 8 bases in between. Germline CDR1 LNHNV, CDR2 YYDKDF (reference sequence). Written as DNA, the CDR3 is TGTGCCACCAGCAGAGCACTGGGCCCCCTCCACTTT. This encodes CATSRALGPLHF. Combining the CDR3 with reference TRBV15 and TRBJ1-6 gives the whole variable domain DAMVIQNPRYQVTQFGKPVTLSCSQTLNHNVMYWYQQKSSQAPKLLFHYYDKDFNNEADTPDNFQSRRPNTSFCFLDIRSPGLGDTAMYLCATSRALGPLHFGNGTRLTVT.

The chain recombines TRBV28 with TRBJ1-4, with D possibly matching TRBD1 (5 bases). The germline gives CDR1 MDHEN, CDR2 SYDVKM. CDR3 length: 12 amino acids. V lost 6 bases to trimming and J lost 8 bases, with 10 bases between them. This CDR3 is CASSRTWEKLFF. The CDR3 nucleotides are TGTGCCAGCAGCCGGACATGGGAAAAACTGTTTTTT.